These T cell receptor beta chains were read from a single sample in a study of blood T cell repertoires in COVID-19. Repertoires were generated with immunoSEQ multiplex PCR, while TCRdb's copy carries only in-frame clones and drops some. The sample records roughly 180,000 clones, around 86% being singletons. Sequenced: peripheral blood. All receptors come from a young woman with active or convalescent COVID-19. CDR3s include the opening cysteine and the closing phenylalanine or tryptophan. Fields, in order: clone size, D gene, V gene, CDR3 protein. The D gene is left open where the match is weak. For some rows the clone size is stated as once, few or many, or as a class when expanded; others skip it.

size: .
D: TRBD2
V: TRBV11-3
CDR3: CASSHSGGRENIQYF

size: .
D: .
V: TRBV3-1/TRBV3-2
CDR3: CASREADPSGANVLTF

size: .
D: TRBD1
V: TRBV19
CDR3: CASSMNRGGTDTQYF

size: .
D: .
V: TRBV19
CDR3: CASSMGGYIQPQHF

size: few
D: .
V: TRBV14
CDR3: CASSPDRSTNEKLFF

size: .
D: TRBD2
V: TRBV28
CDR3: CASSSPSSGAYEQYF

size: .
D: TRBD1
V: TRBV6-5
CDR3: CASSYSGTGTYEQYF

size: .
D: TRBD2
V: TRBV28
CDR3: CASSPTSSGSYEQFF

size: .
D: .
V: TRBV12-3/TRBV12-4
CDR3: CASSSGLNQPQHF

size: .
D: TRBD2
V: TRBV13
CDR3: CASSSGLAGVEQYF

size: .
D: TRBD2
V: TRBV5-1
CDR3: CASSPPAGEPPDTQYF

size: .
D: TRBD2
V: TRBV3-1/TRBV3-2
CDR3: CASSPQAGSDEQFF

size: .
D: TRBD2
V: TRBV11-2
CDR3: CASSLAGLAVGGQYF

size: .
D: .
V: TRBV19
CDR3: CASSIDRGFSGNTIYF

size: .
D: TRBD1
V: TRBV6-5
CDR3: CASRSGGEDTEAFF

size: .
D: TRBD2
V: TRBV4-1
CDR3: CASSSHASGTYNEQFF

size: .
D: TRBD1
V: TRBV28
CDR3: CASSLQSGQSYEQYF

size: .
D: .
V: TRBV3-1/TRBV3-2
CDR3: CASSPRGKQPQHF

size: .
D: TRBD2
V: TRBV9
CDR3: CASSVASGLAGTSSYNEQFF

size: many
D: .
V: TRBV2
CDR3: CASSRQANQPQHF

size: .
D: TRBD1
V: TRBV6-1
CDR3: CASSASGTGLTNEKLFF

size: .
D: .
V: TRBV6-5
CDR3: CASSYRQVPYEQYF

size: .
D: .
V: TRBV2
CDR3: CASSDRERQPQHF

size: .
D: .
V: TRBV4-2
CDR3: CASSQGDTKKLFF

size: .
D: .
V: TRBV27
CDR3: CASSQGTHNEQFF

size: .
D: .
V: TRBV4-1
CDR3: CASSQDEFQGQVLLHF

size: .
D: .
V: TRBV11-3
CDR3: CASSLRGNYGYTF

size: .
D: TRBD1
V: TRBV11-2
CDR3: CASSSWTGKFQETQYF

size: once
D: .
V: TRBV18
CDR3: CASSPPEASIYGYTF

size: .
D: TRBD1
V: TRBV27
CDR3: CASSPDTGGREAFF

size: few
D: .
V: TRBV27
CDR3: CASSSLDTQYF

size: .
D: .
V: TRBV15
CDR3: CATSSRGTEAFF

size: .
D: TRBD2
V: TRBV27
CDR3: CASSSLAGGLDEQFF

size: .
D: .
V: TRBV28
CDR3: CASHRNTEAFF

size: .
D: TRBD1
V: TRBV7-9
CDR3: CASSFNRGRNSPLHF

size: .
D: .
V: TRBV10-3
CDR3: CAISDWGDGYTF

size: .
D: .
V: TRBV7-9
CDR3: CASSLLGRGNSYEQYF

size: few
D: TRBD1
V: TRBV7-2
CDR3: CASSLAQGNYGYTF

size: medium-sized
D: TRBD2
V: TRBV5-6
CDR3: CASSGLWAGDYEQYF

size: .
D: .
V: TRBV11-3
CDR3: CATSRGRGQFF

size: .
D: .
V: TRBV4-2
CDR3: CASSQGRTDTEAFF

size: .
D: TRBD1
V: TRBV27
CDR3: CASSLDRGNEKLFF

size: .
D: TRBD1
V: TRBV6-6
CDR3: CASSYWDSMNTEAFF

size: .
D: TRBD2
V: TRBV7-2
CDR3: CASSLGLNLYEQYF

size: .
D: .
V: TRBV5-5
CDR3: CASSPDGSSYEQYF

size: .
D: .
V: TRBV6-2/TRBV6-3
CDR3: CASSQYTEAFF

size: .
D: .
V: TRBV20-1
CDR3: CSARANTEAFF

size: .
D: TRBD1
V: TRBV25-1
CDR3: CASSASDRGDGYTF

size: .
D: TRBD1
V: TRBV20-1
CDR3: CIWRTGETQYF

size: .
D: .
V: TRBV19
CDR3: CASSPTGKGMNTEAFF

size: .
D: TRBD1
V: TRBV5-5
CDR3: CASSLIQGDTDTQYF

size: .
D: .
V: TRBV5-6
CDR3: CASSSPGNTEAFF

size: .
D: TRBD1
V: TRBV4-1
CDR3: CASSHGGQGNYEQYF

size: .
D: TRBD1
V: TRBV6-5
CDR3: CASRGTGNGYTF

size: .
D: TRBD2
V: TRBV10-3
CDR3: CAISRGGQYNEQFF

size: .
D: TRBD2
V: TRBV24-1
CDR3: CATSDPGTSYEQYF

size: .
D: TRBD1
V: TRBV7-9
CDR3: CASSQPRDSNTEAFF

size: .
D: TRBD2
V: TRBV7-2
CDR3: CASSYSSGTSGNVYNEQFF

size: few
D: TRBD1
V: TRBV28
CDR3: CASFRQGLQPQHF

size: once
D: .
V: TRBV7-2
CDR3: CASSLPRLGPQHF